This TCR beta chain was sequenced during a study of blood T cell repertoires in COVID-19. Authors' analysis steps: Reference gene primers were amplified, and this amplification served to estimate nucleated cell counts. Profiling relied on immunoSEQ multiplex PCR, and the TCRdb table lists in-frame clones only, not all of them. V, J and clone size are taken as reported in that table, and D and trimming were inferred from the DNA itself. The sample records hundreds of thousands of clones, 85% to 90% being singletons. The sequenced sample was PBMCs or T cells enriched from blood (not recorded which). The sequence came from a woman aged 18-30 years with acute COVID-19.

In nucleotides, the CDR3 is TGTGCCAGCAGTGAAGTCCGACAGAACTATGGCTACACCTTC. Residues: CASSEVRQNYGYTF. This sequence joins TRBV6-1 and TRBJ1-2; perhaps TRBD1 as D (5 bases). Germline V CDR1 and CDR2: MNHNS, SASEGT. Trimming took off 1 base at V and 2 bases at J, with 8 bases between the two ends. There are 14 residues in the CDR3.